The T cell receptor (beta chain) described here comes from a study of blood T cell repertoires in COVID-19. Assay: immunoSEQ multiplex PCR; the TCRdb copy retains only in-frame clones and omits some. This table holds some 93,000 clones, 70% to 90% found once. The CDR3 contains 13 residues. Germline CDR1 is SGHTA and CDR2 is FQGNSA. V was pared by 5 bases and J by 0 bases, with 7 bases between. This TCR was sampled from a man aged 55 to 69 with acute or convalescent COVID-19. The chain is built from TRBV7-2 and TRBJ1-1; D gene unclear. The source material was peripheral blood. The DNA of the CDR3 is TGTGCCAGCAGCGTCAGCGTGAACACTGAAGCTTTCTTT. It codes for CASSVSVNTEAFF.